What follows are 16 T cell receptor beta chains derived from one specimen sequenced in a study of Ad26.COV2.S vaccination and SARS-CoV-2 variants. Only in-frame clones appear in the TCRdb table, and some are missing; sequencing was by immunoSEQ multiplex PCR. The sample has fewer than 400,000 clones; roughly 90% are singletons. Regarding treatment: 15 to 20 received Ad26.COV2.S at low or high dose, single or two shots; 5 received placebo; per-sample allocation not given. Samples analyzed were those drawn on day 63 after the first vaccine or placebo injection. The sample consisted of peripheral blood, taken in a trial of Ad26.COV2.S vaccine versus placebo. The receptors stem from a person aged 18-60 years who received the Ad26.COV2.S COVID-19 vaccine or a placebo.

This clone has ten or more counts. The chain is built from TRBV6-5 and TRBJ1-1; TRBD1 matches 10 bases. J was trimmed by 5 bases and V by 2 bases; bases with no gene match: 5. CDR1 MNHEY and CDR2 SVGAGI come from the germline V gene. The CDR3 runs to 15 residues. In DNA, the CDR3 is TGTGCCAGCAGTTACACTGGACAGGGGGAGACTGAAGCTTTCTTT. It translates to CASSYTGQGETEAFF.

CDR3 DNA: TGCGCCAGCAGCTTGCAAGCGGGAGGGCCCCTCGGGGAGCTGTTTTTT. It specifies CASSLQAGGPLGELFF. The V gene is TRBV5-1, the J gene TRBJ2-2, with 10 bases matching TRBD2. The CDR3 has 16 residues. Germline V lookup: CDR1 SGHRS, CDR2 YFSETQ. The ends lost 1 base at V and 7 bases at J; junction bases unmatched: 7.

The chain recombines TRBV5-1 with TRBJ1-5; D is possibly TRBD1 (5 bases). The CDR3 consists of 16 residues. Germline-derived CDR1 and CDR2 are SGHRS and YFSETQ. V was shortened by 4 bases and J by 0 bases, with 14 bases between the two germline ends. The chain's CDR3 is CASSLTESHSNQPQHF. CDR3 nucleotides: TGCGCCAGCAGCCTGACAGAGTCACATAGCAATCAGCCCCAGCATTTT.

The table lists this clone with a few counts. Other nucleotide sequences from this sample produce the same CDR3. CDR3 nucleotide sequence: TGTGCCAGCAGTTGGGGGCAGGGGAGCAATCAGCCCCAGCATTTT. This translates into CASSWGQGSNQPQHF. The chain employs TRBV28 and TRBJ1-5, with a tentative D call TRBD1 (6 bases). The germline V gene has CDR1 MDHEN and CDR2 SYDVKM. The CDR3 length is 15 residues. V lost 4 bases to trimming and J lost 1 base, with 11 bases between them.

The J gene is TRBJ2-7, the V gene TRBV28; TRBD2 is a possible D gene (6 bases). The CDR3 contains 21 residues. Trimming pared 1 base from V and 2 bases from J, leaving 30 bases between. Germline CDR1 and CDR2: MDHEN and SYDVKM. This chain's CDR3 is CASSLSGVGGWGQGSTYEQYF. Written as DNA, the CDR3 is TGTGCCAGCAGTTTATCGGGCGTTGGGGGGTGGGGTCAGGGAAGCACCTACGAGCAGTACTTC.

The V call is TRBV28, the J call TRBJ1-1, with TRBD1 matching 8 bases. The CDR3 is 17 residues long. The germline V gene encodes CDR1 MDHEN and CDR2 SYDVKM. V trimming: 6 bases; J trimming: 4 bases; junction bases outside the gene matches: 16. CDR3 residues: CASSAGQGLRWGTEAFF. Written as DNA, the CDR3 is TGTGCCAGCAGCGCCGGACAGGGCCTAAGGTGGGGCACTGAAGCTTTCTTT. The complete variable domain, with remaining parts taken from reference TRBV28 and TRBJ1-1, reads DVKVTQSSRYLVKRTGEKVFLECVQDMDHENMFWYRQDPGLGLRLIYFSYDVKMKEKGDIPEGYSVSREKKERFSLILESASTNQTSMYLCASSAGQGLRWGTEAFFGQGTRLTVV.

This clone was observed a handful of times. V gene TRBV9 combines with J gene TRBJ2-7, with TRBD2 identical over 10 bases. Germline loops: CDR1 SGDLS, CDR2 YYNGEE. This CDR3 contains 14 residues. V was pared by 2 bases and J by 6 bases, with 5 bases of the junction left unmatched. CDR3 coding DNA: TGTGCCAGCAGCGTTAGCGGGAGGTTGGCCGAGCAGTACTTC. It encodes CASSVSGRLAEQYF.

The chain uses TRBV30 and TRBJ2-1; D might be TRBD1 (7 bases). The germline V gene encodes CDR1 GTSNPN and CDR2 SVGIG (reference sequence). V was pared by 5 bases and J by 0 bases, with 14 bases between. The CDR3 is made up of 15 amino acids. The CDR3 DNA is TGTGCCTGGGGAGGGGGCCTAGCCTCCTACAATGAGCAGTTCTTC. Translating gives CAWGGGLASYNEQFF.

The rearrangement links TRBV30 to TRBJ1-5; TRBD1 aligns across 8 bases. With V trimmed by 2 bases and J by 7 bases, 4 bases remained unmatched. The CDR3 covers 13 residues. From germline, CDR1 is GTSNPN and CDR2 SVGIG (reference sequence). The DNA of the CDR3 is TGTGCCTGGAGTCAGGGGGCTGGACAGCCCCAGCATTTT. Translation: CAWSQGAGQPQHF.

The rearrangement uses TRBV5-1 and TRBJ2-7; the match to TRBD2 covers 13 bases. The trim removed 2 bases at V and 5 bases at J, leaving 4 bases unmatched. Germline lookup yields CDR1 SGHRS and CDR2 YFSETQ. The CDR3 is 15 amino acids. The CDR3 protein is CASSFQLAGGHEQYF. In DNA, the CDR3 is TGCGCCAGCAGCTTCCAACTAGCGGGAGGGCACGAGCAGTACTTC.

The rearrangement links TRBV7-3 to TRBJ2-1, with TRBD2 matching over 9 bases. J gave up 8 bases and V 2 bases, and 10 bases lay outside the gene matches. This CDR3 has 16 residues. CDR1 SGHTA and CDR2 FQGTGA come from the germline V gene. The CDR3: CASSLGRNRLADEQFF. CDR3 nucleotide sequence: TGTGCCAGCAGCTTAGGCCGGAATCGACTAGCGGATGAGCAGTTCTTC.

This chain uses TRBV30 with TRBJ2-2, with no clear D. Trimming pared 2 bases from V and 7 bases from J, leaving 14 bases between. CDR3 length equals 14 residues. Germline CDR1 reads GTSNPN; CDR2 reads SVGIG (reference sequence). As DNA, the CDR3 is TGTGCCTGGAGTAGCTTTTTGGAGCACGGGGAGCTGTTTTTT. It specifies CAWSSFLEHGELFF.

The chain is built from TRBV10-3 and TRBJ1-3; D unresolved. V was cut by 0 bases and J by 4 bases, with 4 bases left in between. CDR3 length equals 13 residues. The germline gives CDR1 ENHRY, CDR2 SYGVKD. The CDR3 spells CAISESAGNTIYF. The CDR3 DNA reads TGTGCCATCAGTGAGTCGGCAGGAAACACCATATATTTT.

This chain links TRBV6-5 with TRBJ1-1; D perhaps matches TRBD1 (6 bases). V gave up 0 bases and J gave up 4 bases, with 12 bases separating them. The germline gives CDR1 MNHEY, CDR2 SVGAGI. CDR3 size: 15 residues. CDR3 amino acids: CASSYSQQGPTEAFF. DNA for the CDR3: TGTGCCAGCAGTTACTCGCAGCAGGGGCCCACTGAAGCTTTCTTT.

The DNA of the CDR3 is TGTGCCAGCAGACCGGGGGCCAGTCGTTACAATGAGCAGTTCTTC. Protein product: CASRPGASRYNEQFF. The chain joins TRBV7-2 to TRBJ2-1, with D possibly being TRBD1 or TRBD2 (6 bases each). The CDR3 consists of 15 residues. The ends were cut back, 6 bases at V and 4 bases at J, with 16 bases in the middle. Germline assignment: CDR1 SGHTA and CDR2 FQGNSA.

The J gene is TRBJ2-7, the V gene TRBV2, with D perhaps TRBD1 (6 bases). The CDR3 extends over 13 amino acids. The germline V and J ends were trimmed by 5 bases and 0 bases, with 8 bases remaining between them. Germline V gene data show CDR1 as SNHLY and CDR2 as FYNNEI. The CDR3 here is CASSLDSSYEQYF. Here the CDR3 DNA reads TGTGCCAGCAGTTTGGACAGCTCCTACGAGCAGTACTTC.